This TCR beta chain emerged from a study of breast tumors, draining lymph nodes, adjacent tissues (dated by TCRdb to between 2015 and 2016). As for the study more broadly: In breast cancer patients, the study compared the TCR beta repertoires of tumor, adjacent nontumor tissue and axillary lymph nodes. In human breast cancer, the study set out to evaluate how tumor, surrounding tissue and draining lymph node repertoires relate to one another and whether T cells may move between these sites. Overall study outcomes, separate from this receptor: The conclusion that tumor T cells originate in lymph nodes was presented as consistent with a hypothesis rather than as directly demonstrated. A scenario in which most tumor T cells derive from the lymph node and then expand within tumor tissue was judged to be consistent with the data. Tumors showed preferential V and J gene usage, and their T-cell repertoire diversity fell below that of lymph nodes yet above that of nontumor tissue. Tumor and nontumor tissue repertoires were significantly more similar in luminal-like than in basal-like breast cancer.

The run used an Illumina HiSeq 2000. Multiplex PCR amplification was used to generate the TCR beta chain libraries. The amplified TCR beta chain products were analyzed by high-throughput sequencing. TCRdb reprocessing: public reads trimmed at Q25 with fastp, clones called with MiXCR, in-frame beta chains kept. Every CDR3 protein is listed once, alongside the most common genes and DNA of its rows. This sample is represented by 200,000 to 300,000 distinct CDR3 sequences; over 30% of them were singletons. 0.85% to 1.2% of the sample lies in the top ten. The axillary draining lymph nodes of breast cancer patients were the source of the lymph node samples. From cysteine to phenylalanine, the CDR3 is 15 amino acids long. Of all the DNA, just the CDR3 is kept, 45 bases in frame from base 1. V is pruned by 0 bases and J by 9 bases, leaving 6 bases of the junction without a gene match. CDR1 and CDR2, looked up from the germline V gene, are SGHRS and YFSETQ.

This clonotype occurred many times. Its antigen remains undetermined. Qualities for individual bases were not recorded, and no much larger clone is one base off. The chain employs TRBV5-1 and TRBJ2-1; TRBD2 fits 10 bases in the junction. Sequenced material: axillary lymph node tissue. The clonotype originates from a female donor with breast cancer. Some clones in this sample may be carry-over from other donors' samples. The CDR3 sequence is CASSLEPSGSVEQFF. The DNA sequence reads TGCGCCAGCAGCTTGGAGCCTAGCGGGAGTGTTGAGCAGTTCTTC. The CDR3 plus the reference TRBV5-1 and TRBJ2-1 genes for the other parts give the full variable domain: KAGVTQTPRYLIKTRGQQVTLSCSPISGHRSVSWYQQTPGQGLQFLFEYFSETQRNKGNFPGRFSGRQFSNSRSEMNVSTLELGDSALYLCASSLEPSGSVEQFFGPGTRLTVL.